Presented here are 3 T cell receptor beta chains from one specimen sequenced in a study of cytomegalovirus exposure and HLA in healthy donors. Amplification used 60 Vbeta primers and 13 Jbeta primers. Assay: immunoSEQ multiplex PCR; the TCRdb copy retains only in-frame clones and omits some. The sample lists approximately 140,000 clones; 77% were seen once. Input material: PBMCs. These receptors all stem from a female donor in good health and CMV-seronegative.

This clone was seen once. This chain connects TRBV28 to TRBJ2-5; tentatively, D is TRBD2 (6 bases). Trimming took off 5 bases at V and 1 base at J, with 11 bases between the two ends. Looked up from germline, CDR1 is MDHEN and CDR2 is SYDVKM. The CDR3 has 14 residues. The CDR3: CASSLRGIQETQYF. The DNA for the CDR3 is TGTGCCAGCAGTCTCCGGGGGATCCAAGAGACCCAGTACTTC.

The CDR3 spells CASSPSEQGSYEQYF. CDR3 DNA: TGTGCCAGCAGCCCATCCGAACAGGGTTCCTACGAGCAGTACTTC. The chain couples TRBV9 to TRBJ2-7; tentative D call: TRBD1 (6 bases). Trimming took 4 bases from V and 1 from J, leaving 15 bases between them. This CDR3 has 15 amino acids. Germline lookup yields CDR1 SGDLS and CDR2 YYNGEE.

In this sample, this clone turned up once. The V gene is TRBV2, the J gene TRBJ1-5; D is ambiguous. The germline V gene has CDR1 SNHLY and CDR2 FYNNEI. This CDR3 is 14 amino acids long. V was pared by 2 bases and J by 6 bases, with 11 bases between. CDR3 sequence: CASSESRGGQPQHF. The CDR3 region has the DNA TGTGCCAGCAGTGAATCGAGAGGAGGTCAGCCCCAGCATTTT. The entire variable domain, with the rest obtained from reference TRBV2 and TRBJ1-5, is as follows: EPEVTQTPSHQVTQMGQEVILRCVPISNHLYFYWYRQILGQKVEFLVSFYNNEISEKSEIFDDQFSVERPDGSNFTLKIRSTKLEDSAMYFCASSESRGGQPQHFGDGTRLSIL.